The 15 T cell receptor beta chains below all came from one sample that was sequenced in a study of CD8 T cells in ankylosing spondylitis. MiXCR, run by TCRdb on the 5' RACE reads, gives a single entry per CDR3 protein. The table lists 130,000 to 150,000 distinct CDR3 sequences, roughly 8.3% of them singletons. Sequenced sample: synovial fluid, either unsorted or a sorted T cell fraction (not recorded which). The receptor source for this set is a male donor with ankylosing spondylitis.

This clonotype was counted at least ten times. CDR3 nucleotide sequence: TGTGCCAGCAGTTTCATAGGGGCTGGAAACACCATATATTTT. Amino acid sequence: CASSFIGAGNTIYF. The rearrangement links TRBV28 to TRBJ1-3, with TRBD1 as a possible D gene (5 bases). This CDR3 is 14 amino acids long. Germline CDR1 is MDHEN and CDR2 is SYDVKM. Trimming left V 3 bases short and J 2 bases short, with 8 bases between.

The chain uses TRBV2 and TRBJ2-5, with D unclear. The length of the CDR3 is 12 residues. The germline V and J ends were trimmed by 5 bases and 0 bases, with 4 bases remaining between them. Germline lookup yields CDR1 SNHLY and CDR2 FYNNEI. CDR3 sequence reads: CASSFYQETQYF. For the CDR3, the DNA is TGTGCCAGCAGTTTTTACCAAGAGACCCAGTACTTC.

The J gene is TRBJ1-2, the V gene TRBV5-1, with D possibly TRBD1 on 5 matching bases. Germline V gene lookup returns CDR1 SGHRS and CDR2 YFSETQ. Trimming took 5 bases from V and 1 from J, leaving 9 bases between them. This CDR3 is built from 13 residues. The CDR3 spells CASRPGSNYGYTF. CDR3 bases: TGCGCCAGCAGACCAGGGAGTAACTATGGCTACACCTTC.

This clonotype was picked up many times. The chain is built from TRBV20-1 and TRBJ1-5; 7 positions match TRBD1. The trim removed 6 bases at V and 5 bases at J, leaving 16 bases unmatched. CDR1 is DFQATT, CDR2 SNEGSKA, per germline (reference sequence). The CDR3 contains 16 residues. CDR3 coding DNA: TGCAGTGCCGGAAGAGGATGGGACAGCCGTTATCAGCCCCAGCATTTT. Its protein product is CSAGRGWDSRYQPQHF.

This clonotype was counted at least ten times. The chain couples TRBV7-9 to TRBJ1-1; no clear D. Germline V gene data show CDR1 as SEHNR and CDR2 as FQNEAQ (reference sequence). This CDR3 has 12 residues. Trimming pared 5 bases from V and 6 bases from J, leaving 10 bases between. DNA for the CDR3: TGTGCCAGCAGCCCTGTTTTCTCTGAAGCTTTCTTT. As protein: CASSPVFSEAFF.

This clonotype was counted ten times or more. CDR3 in amino acids: CASSLDWSSYNEQFF. For the CDR3, the DNA is TGTGCCAGCAGTCTCGACTGGAGCTCCTACAATGAGCAGTTCTTC. V gene TRBV9 combines with J gene TRBJ2-1; D not certain. The CDR3 contains 15 residues. The germline V gene has CDR1 SGDLS and CDR2 YYNGEE. V lost 5 bases to trimming and J lost 0 bases, with 12 bases between them.

The V and J genes are TRBV5-1 and TRBJ2-2, with 7 bases identical to TRBD1. The V gene end was trimmed by 8 bases and the J gene end by 4 bases; junction bases not matched to a gene: 8. Germline V CDR1 and CDR2: SGHRS, YFSETQ. The CDR3 is 14 residues long. The CDR3 nucleotides are TGCGCCAGTTCGACAGGGCCCAGCACCGGGGAGCTGTTTTTT. Translated, it gives CASSTGPSTGELFF.

This clonotype was counted many times. The V gene is TRBV6-1, the J gene TRBJ2-5, with 8 nucleotides matching TRBD1. Germline lookup yields CDR1 MNHNS and CDR2 SASEGT. CDR3 length: 14 residues. The V and J ends lost 6 bases and 2 bases, in that order; junction bases with no gene match: 5. Here the CDR3 reads CASRQTGGQETQYF. The CDR3 DNA is TGTGCCAGCAGACAAACAGGGGGTCAAGAGACCCAGTACTTC.

The chain is built from TRBV7-9 and TRBJ2-7; D uncertain. The V gene lost 6 bases and the J gene lost 2 bases, with 14 bases spanning the gap. The CDR3 is 14 amino acids. In germline, CDR1 is SEHNR, CDR2 FQNEAQ (reference sequence). DNA for the CDR3: TGTGCCAGCAGACGGATCGACGGCACCTACGAGCAGTACTTC. Translating gives CASRRIDGTYEQYF.

This clonotype was counted only a few times. V is TRBV6-5 and J is TRBJ2-7, with a tentative D call TRBD1 (6 bases). V was cut by 11 bases and J by 4 bases, with 12 bases left in between. Germline V gives CDR1 MNHEY, CDR2 SVGAGI. The CDR3 sequence is 11 residues long. The CDR3 region has the DNA TGTGCCGGCCGGGACATATACGAGCAGTACTTC. Translation gives CAGRDIYEQYF.

This clonotype was counted many times. The CDR3 is CSVGRDREYTEAFF. In DNA form, the CDR3 reads TGCAGCGTTGGTCGGGACAGGGAATACACTGAAGCTTTCTTT. The chain links TRBV29-1 to TRBJ1-1, with TRBD1 matching over 9 bases. The V segment lost 4 bases and the J segment 3 bases; nucleotides outside the gene matches: 6. Germline V gene data show CDR1 as SQVTM and CDR2 as ANQGSEA. CDR3 length: 14 amino acids. Based on the CDR3 plus reference TRBV29-1 and TRBJ1-1, the full variable domain is SAVISQKPSRDICQRGTSLTIQCQVDSQVTMMFWYRQQPGQSLTLIATANQGSEATYESGFVIDKFPISRPNLTFSTLTVSNMSPEDSSIYLCSVGRDREYTEAFFGQGTRLTVV.

This chain connects TRBV7-2 to TRBJ1-1; D unclear. This CDR3 is 13 amino acids long. CDR1 is SGHTA, CDR2 FQGNSA, per germline. V was cut by 1 base and J by 8 bases, with 11 bases left in between. The CDR3 sequence: CASSLEVGREAFF. In DNA form, the CDR3 reads TGTGCCAGCAGCTTAGAGGTTGGCAGGGAAGCTTTCTTT.

This clonotype was recorded many times. This sequence joins TRBV7-9 and TRBJ2-1; D is unclear. Germline values: CDR1 SEHNR, CDR2 FQNEAQ (reference sequence). This CDR3 spans 15 amino acids. Trimming stripped 3 bases from V and 4 bases from J, with 13 bases between. CDR3 bases: TGTGCCAGCAGCTTTCGGCTTGCGGTGTACAATGAGCAGTTCTTC. Encoded protein: CASSFRLAVYNEQFF.

The genes are TRBV7-9 and TRBJ1-4; no definite D call. Trimming removed 7 bases from V and 1 base from J, with 10 bases in between. The CDR3 is 14 residues long. Germline V gene sequence: CDR1 SEHNR, CDR2 FQNEAQ (reference sequence). The CDR3 sequence: CASTEGGTNEKLFF. The CDR3 bases are TGTGCCAGCACCGAGGGAGGAACTAATGAAAAACTGTTTTTT. Combining the CDR3 with reference TRBV7-9 and TRBJ1-4 gives the whole variable domain DTGVSQNPRHKITKRGQNVTFRCDPISEHNRLYWYRQTLGQGPEFLTYFQNEAQLEKSRLLSDRFSAERPKGSFSTLEIQRTEQGDSAMYLCASTEGGTNEKLFFGSGTQLSVL.

In this sample, this clonotype is medium-sized. The J gene is TRBJ2-2, the V gene TRBV4-2; TRBD2 aligns across 7 bases. Germline assignment: CDR1 LGHNA and CDR2 YNFKEQ. V was pared by 1 base and J by 1 base, with 3 bases of the junction left unmatched. The CDR3 runs to 16 residues. CDR3 in DNA: TGTGCCAGCAGCCAAGGGGGCGGGGGGAACACCGGGGAGCTGTTTTTT. Translated, it gives CASSQGGGGNTGELFF.